The rows below give T cell receptor beta chains drawn from one sample of a study of Graves' ophthalmopathy and Graves' hyperthyroidism. TCRdb analysed the multiplex PCR reads with MiXCR anew, one entry per CDR3 protein. The table shows under 400,000 distinct CDR3 sequences, with around a sixth occurring only once. Material: peripheral blood. The receptor source for this set is an adult man with Graves' ophthalmopathy. Both conserved end residues are part of each CDR3. A D gene is named only where the DNA matches it firmly. Clone size is shown for a subset of rows, as once, few, many or a class of expanded clone.

TRBJ1-2,TRBD1,TRBV14,many,CASSQRGPTGANYGYTF,TGTGCCAGCAGCCAAAGGGGGCCGACAGGGGCTAACTATGGCTACACCTTC
TRBJ2-5,-,TRBV29-1,many,CSVDGVPRRETQYF,TGCAGCGTTGACGGAGTCCCTCGTCGCGAGACCCAGTACTTC
TRBJ1-2,-,TRBV27,many,CASSFFPVKSYGYTF,TGTGCCAGCAGTTTTTTCCCCGTTAAATCATATGGCTACACCTTC
TRBJ2-2,-,TRBV29-1,many,CSVLGPGNTGELFF,TGCAGCGTTCTAGGCCCCGGAAACACCGGGGAGCTGTTTTTT
TRBJ2-7,TRBD2,TRBV29-1,many,CSARSSGASTGQYF,TGCAGCGCGCGGTCGAGCGGGGCTTCTACGGGGCAGTACTTC
TRBJ2-7,TRBD1,TRBV11-2,-,CASSLIAGGVGGEQYF,TGTGCCAGCAGCTTAATTGCAGGGGGCGTAGGAGGCGAGCAGTACTTC
TRBJ2-4,TRBD1,TRBV2,many,CASSSDRVAKNIQYF,TGTGCCAGCAGCTCGGACAGGGTAGCCAAAAACATTCAGTACTTC
TRBJ2-2,-,TRBV30,many,CAWGQRNTGELFF,TGTGCCTGGGGACAACGGAACACCGGGGAGCTGTTTTTT
TRBJ2-7,TRBD1,TRBV27,many,CASSLLGTGGNDEQYF,TGTGCCAGCAGTTTGCTAGGGACAGGGGGAAACGACGAGCAGTACTTC
TRBJ2-7,-,TRBV4-3,many,CASSQDAAATYEQYF,TGCGCCAGCAGCCAAGATGCGGCAGCAACCTACGAGCAGTACTTC
TRBJ2-5,TRBD1,TRBV24-1,few,CATSDDDPDRGKETQYF,TGTGCCACCAGTGATGACGACCCGGACAGGGGAAAGGAGACCCAGTACTTC
TRBJ1-1,-,TRBV24-1,many,CAASSGAGTEAFF,TGTGCCGCGAGCTCGGGGGCAGGAACTGAAGCTTTCTTT
TRBJ2-5,TRBD1,TRBV13,many,CASSSRDSPRETQYF,TGTGCCAGCAGCTCCCGGGACAGCCCCCGGGAGACCCAGTACTTC